The 10 T cell receptor beta chains presented below share a single source sample, sequenced in a study of cytomegalovirus exposure and HLA in healthy donors. It was with 60 Vbeta and 13 Jbeta primers that the PCR ran. Data came from immunoSEQ multiplex PCR; TCRdb stores just in-frame clones and leaves some out. Among about 59,000 clones, about 80% were seen once, and the ten largest hold 1.5% to 2%. Sequenced: PBMCs. The receptors come from a man in his forties or fifties in good health and CMV-seronegative.

A note on this clone: Sequence at one end of the junction differs from germline and may be a read error. The chain uses TRBV30 and TRBJ1-2; unclear D gene. This CDR3 is built from 13 residues. Looked up from germline, CDR1 is GTSNPN and CDR2 is SVGIG (reference sequence). CDR3 loop: CAWNLIPSDGYAF. CDR3 bases: TGTGCCTGGAACCTCATTCCGAGCGATGGCTACGCCTTC.

The rearrangement joins TRBV5-1 to TRBJ1-2; 8 bases align to TRBD1. CDR3 length: 14 residues. V lost 4 bases and J lost 4; bases outside the gene matches: 6. Germline CDR1 SGHRS, CDR2 YFSETQ. The DNA of the CDR3 is TGCGCCAGCAGCCCACAGGGGGGGTTCTATGGCTACACCTTC. Amino acids: CASSPQGGFYGYTF.

The chain recombines TRBV19 with TRBJ1-3, with 10 positions matching TRBD1. The CDR3 contains 16 residues. With 4 bases clipped from V and 0 bases from J, the junction kept 3 bases outside the gene matches. CDR1 and CDR2 (germline): LNHDA, SQIVND (reference sequence). The CDR3 loop is CASSTWTGGSGNTIYF. The CDR3, as DNA: TGTGCCAGTAGTACCTGGACAGGGGGCTCTGGAAACACCATATATTTT.

The chain links TRBV11-3 to TRBJ2-1; the D gene is possibly TRBD1 (6 bases). Looked up from germline, CDR1 is SGHNT and CDR2 is YENEEA. The CDR3 loop spans 16 amino acids. V was trimmed by 5 bases and J by 2 bases, leaving 16 bases between them. The CDR3 nucleotides are TGTGCCAGCAGCCGACGACAGGCCCTAACCTACAATGAGCAGTTCTTC. This translates into CASSRRQALTYNEQFF. The full variable domain, its missing parts supplied by reference TRBV11-3 and TRBJ2-1, is EAGVVQSPRYKIIEKKQPVAFWCNPISGHNTLYWYLQNLGQGPELLIRYENEEAVDDSQLPKDRFSAERLKGVDSTLKIQPAELGDSAVYLCASSRRQALTYNEQFFGPGTRLTVL.

This rearrangement joins TRBV6-1 to TRBJ1-6; perhaps TRBD1 as D (6 bases). The CDR3 has 13 residues. V gave up 8 bases and J gave up 4 bases, with 9 bases separating them. CDR1 and CDR2 (germline): MNHNS, SASEGT. CDR3 sequence reads: CASSGDYNSPLHF. The DNA of the CDR3 is TGTGCCAGCTCAGGGGATTATAATTCACCCCTCCACTTT.

The genes are TRBV28 and TRBJ1-5, with 7 bases lining up with TRBD1. This CDR3 comprises 15 residues. Germline V CDR1 and CDR2: MDHEN, SYDVKM. The V segment lost 5 bases and the J segment 6 bases; nucleotides outside the gene matches: 10. The CDR3 region is CASSLDTGEAQPQHF. In DNA form, the CDR3 reads TGTGCCAGCAGTCTAGATACAGGGGAGGCTCAGCCCCAGCATTTT.

V usage is TRBV18 and J usage is TRBJ1-6, with 10 bases fitting TRBD1. After removal of 3 bases from V and 9 bases from J, the junction contained 2 bases not matched to a gene. The CDR3 covers 14 residues. CDR1 and CDR2 from the germline V gene are KGHSH and LQKENI. The chain's CDR3 is CASSPDRGLSPLHF. CDR3 sequence (DNA): TGTGCCAGCTCACCTGACAGGGGGCTTTCACCCCTCCACTTT.

This chain connects TRBV19 to TRBJ1-5; maybe TRBD1 (6 bases). Trimming took 4 bases from V and 2 from J, leaving 12 bases between them. Germline V gene data show CDR1 as LNHDA and CDR2 as SQIVND (reference sequence). The CDR3 totals 15 residues. This chain's CDR3 is CASSTSRQGNQPQHF. CDR3 DNA sequence: TGTGCCAGTAGTACCTCCCGACAGGGCAATCAGCCCCAGCATTTT.

The chain employs TRBV7-9 and TRBJ1-2, with 8 bases lining up with TRBD1. Germline values: CDR1 SEHNR, CDR2 FQNEAQ (reference sequence). With 7 bases clipped from V and 6 bases from J, the junction kept 22 bases outside the gene matches. CDR3 length: 18 amino acids. The chain's CDR3 is CASNLVTGVGPTTNGYTF. The DNA for the CDR3 is TGTGCCAGCAACCTTGTGACAGGGGTGGGTCCTACTACTAATGGCTACACCTTC.

This clone was observed a few times. The chain uses TRBV6-5 and TRBJ2-1; 8 bases fit TRBD2. The length of the CDR3 is 15 residues. The V segment lost 0 bases and the J segment 8 bases; nucleotides outside the gene matches: 6. CDR1 MNHEY and CDR2 SVGAGI come from the germline V gene. The CDR3 DNA follows: TGTGCCAGCAGTTACTCTGCGGGGGGCCTGGATGAGCAGTTCTTC. Its protein product is CASSYSAGGLDEQFF.